These 10 T cell receptor beta chains originate from one sample sequenced in a study of blood T cell repertoires in COVID-19. Sequencing was performed with immunoSEQ multiplex PCR; in TCRdb, only in-frame clones are kept and a portion is missing. In the table there are roughly 130,000 clones, roughly four fifths of which are singletons. The material sequenced was PBMCs or T cells enriched from blood (not recorded which). Receptors originate from a woman aged 50 to 60 with acute COVID-19.

This clone was detected only a few times. The chain uses TRBV19 and TRBJ1-2; unclear D gene. V lost 3 bases to trimming and J lost 8 bases, with 10 bases between them. This CDR3 region has 12 residues. Germline V gene sequence: CDR1 LNHDA, CDR2 SQIVND (reference sequence). In DNA form, the CDR3 reads TGTGCCAGTAGTATGAGTCAAGTAGGCTACACCTTC. Translation: CASSMSQVGYTF.

The chain is built from TRBV7-9 and TRBJ1-1, with TRBD1 matching over 7 bases. CDR3 length equals 15 residues. J lost 0 bases, V lost 5 bases, and 6 bases had no gene match. From germline, CDR1 is SEHNR and CDR2 FQNEAQ (reference sequence). The CDR3 region is CASSPSDRMNTEAFF. As DNA, the CDR3 is TGTGCCAGCAGCCCGTCGGACAGGATGAACACTGAAGCTTTCTTT. Full variable domain (missing parts from reference TRBV7-9 and TRBJ1-1): DTGVSQNPRHKITKRGQNVTFRCDPISEHNRLYWYRQTLGQGPEFLTYFQNEAQLEKSRLLSDRFSAERPKGSFSTLEIQRTEQGDSAMYLCASSPSDRMNTEAFFGQGTRLTVV.

This clone was seen a single time. The V and J genes are TRBV7-2 and TRBJ2-1; 10 bases match TRBD2. Trimming cost V 5 bases and J 9 bases; bases outside gene matches: 10. Looked up from germline, CDR1 is SGHTA and CDR2 is FQGNSA. CDR3 length: 15 amino acids. In DNA form, the CDR3 reads TGTGCCAGCAGCCAGCTAGCGGGAGCGGGGGGTGAGCAGTTCTTC. Its protein product is CASSQLAGAGGEQFF.

This chain links TRBV2 with TRBJ2-5; D not resolved. V lost 8 bases and J 2 bases, leaving 15 bases between the germline ends. Germline V gives CDR1 SNHLY, CDR2 FYNNEI. The CDR3 covers 14 residues. For the CDR3, the DNA is TGTGCCAGCTCATTACGACTCGAACAAGAGACCCAGTACTTC. The encoded protein is CASSLRLEQETQYF.

This chain links TRBV5-4 with TRBJ2-7; TRBD1 matches at 8 bases. The CDR3 contains 16 residues. V was clipped by 3 bases and J by 1 base; unmatched bases: 9. Germline CDR1 reads SGHNT; CDR2 reads YYREEE (reference sequence). This chain's CDR3 is CASSSGSTGGSYEQYF. CDR3 sequence (DNA): TGTGCCAGCAGCTCTGGGAGTACAGGGGGGTCCTACGAGCAGTACTTC.

The chain links TRBV4-1 to TRBJ2-7; a possible D gene is TRBD2 (6 bases). V lost 1 base, J lost 2 bases, and 12 bases lay in between. Germline CDR1 and CDR2: MGHRA and YSYEKL. This CDR3 spans 15 amino acids. The CDR3 is CASSQGRGRPYEQYF. Here the CDR3 DNA reads TGCGCCAGCAGCCAAGGGCGGGGACGACCCTACGAGCAGTACTTC.

The rearrangement joins TRBV28 to TRBJ1-3; TRBD1 matches at 8 bases. CDR3 length equals 13 residues. Germline loops: CDR1 MDHEN, CDR2 SYDVKM. The junction had 3 bases not matched to a gene; V was cut back by 7 bases and J by 4 bases. This CDR3 reads CASTTGGGNTIYF. CDR3 in DNA: TGTGCCAGCACTACAGGGGGAGGAAACACCATATATTTT.

The chain has TRBV23-1 and TRBJ2-3, with TRBD1 matching over 8 bases. TRBV23-1 is given ORF status, its function remaining uncertain. The ends lost 2 bases at V and 6 bases at J; junction bases unmatched: 4. The length of the CDR3 is 14 residues. CDR3 sequence reads: CASSQDRGLDTQYF. The CDR3 DNA is TGCGCCAGCAGTCAAGACAGGGGACTGGATACGCAGTATTTT.

The CDR3 spells CAWSVAGPLGYTF. The CDR3 DNA reads TGTGCCTGGAGTGTAGCAGGGCCCCTTGGCTACACCTTC. V gene TRBV30 combines with J gene TRBJ1-2, with a weak D call TRBD1 (5 bases). From germline, CDR1 is GTSNPN and CDR2 SVGIG (reference sequence). V was shortened by 0 bases and J by 7 bases, with 12 bases between the two germline ends. This CDR3 region has 13 residues. Together with reference TRBV30 and TRBJ1-2, the CDR3 gives the full variable domain: SQTIHQWPATLVQPVGSPLSLECTVEGTSNPNLYWYRQAAGRGLQLLFYSVGIGQISSEVPQNLSASRPQDRQFILSSKKLLLSDSGFYLCAWSVAGPLGYTFGSGTRLTVV.

This clone has a handful of counts. The chain joins TRBV10-3 to TRBJ1-3; perhaps TRBD1 as D (6 bases). The CDR3 is 16 residues long. Trimming shortened V by 0 bases and J by 2 bases, and 11 bases separated the two germline ends. Germline V lookup: CDR1 ENHRY, CDR2 SYGVKD. The CDR3 nucleotides read TGTGCCATCAGTGAGTCCGGGGGGCGGACTGGAAACACCATATATTTT. As protein: CAISESGGRTGNTIYF.